The 17 T cell receptor beta chains in this list originate from one sample, sequenced in a study of T cells after posttransplantation cyclophosphamide. Method: immunoSEQ multiplex PCR; TCRdb's copy keeps in-frame clones and lacks some. The sample holds approximately 50,000 clones; 90% to 95% are singletons and the top ten take around 3%. The sequenced sample was PBMCs. These receptors all come from a woman aged 25 to 39 in good health and a related stem cell transplant donor.

The rearrangement links TRBV2 to TRBJ2-1; no reliable D call. V was cut by 4 bases and J by 5 bases, with 9 bases left in between. This CDR3 comprises 13 residues. Looked up from germline, CDR1 is SNHLY and CDR2 is FYNNEI. CDR3 sequence (DNA): TGTGCCAGCAGTGTAAGTCGGGACAATGAGCAGTTCTTC. Translating it yields CASSVSRDNEQFF. Based on the CDR3 plus reference TRBV2 and TRBJ2-1, the full variable domain is EPEVTQTPSHQVTQMGQEVILRCVPISNHLYFYWYRQILGQKVEFLVSFYNNEISEKSEIFDDQFSVERPDGSNFTLKIRSTKLEDSAMYFCASSVSRDNEQFFGPGTRLTVL.

This chain uses TRBV27 with TRBJ1-1, with unresolved D. The CDR3 is made up of 13 amino acids. Deletions cut 5 bases from V and 4 bases from J, with 11 bases between. In germline, CDR1 is MNHEY, CDR2 SMNVEV (reference sequence). DNA for the CDR3: TGTGCCAGCAGTCCCGGTACCGGCACTGAAGCTTTCTTT. Protein product: CASSPGTGTEAFF.

CDR3 residues: CSATPSTEAFF. In nucleotides, the CDR3 is TGCAGTGCTACCCCGTCCACTGAAGCTTTCTTT. The J gene is TRBJ1-1, the V gene TRBV20-1; D call uncertain. Germline-derived CDR1 and CDR2 are DFQATT and SNEGSKA (reference sequence). The length of the CDR3 is 11 residues. Trimming shortened V by 4 bases and J by 4 bases, and 7 bases separated the two germline ends.

The genes are TRBV7-9 and TRBJ2-5; a possible D gene is TRBD1 (6 bases). V lost 0 bases and J 1 base, leaving 6 bases between the germline ends. Germline loops: CDR1 SEHNR, CDR2 FQNEAQ (reference sequence). CDR3 length: 14 amino acids. The CDR3 region is CASSLADSQETQYF. DNA for the CDR3: TGTGCCAGCAGCTTAGCGGACAGCCAAGAGACCCAGTACTTC.

This chain connects TRBV4-2 to TRBJ2-5, with D tentatively TRBD2 (6 bases). V was cut by 1 base and J by 5 bases, with 14 bases left in between. The CDR3 sequence is 15 residues long. The germline V gene encodes CDR1 LGHNA and CDR2 YNFKEQ. The CDR3 coding sequence is TGTGCCAGCAGCCAAGCCCCTGGGGGGTGGGAGACCCAGTACTTC. It encodes CASSQAPGGWETQYF.

This chain joins TRBV4-2 and TRBJ2-5; 8 bases match TRBD2. Germline values: CDR1 LGHNA, CDR2 YNFKEQ. J lost 4 bases, V lost 4 bases, and 14 bases had no gene match. The CDR3 totals 17 residues. The CDR3, as DNA: TGTGCCAGCAGCCTAGAGGGGTTAGCGGGGCTCCGAGAGACCCAGTACTTC. It codes for CASSLEGLAGLRETQYF.

The gene calls are TRBV6-5 and TRBJ2-5, with D perhaps matching TRBD2 (5 bases). This CDR3 spans 14 amino acids. V shed 2 bases and J shed 7 bases, with 14 bases lying between them. CDR1 and CDR2 (germline): MNHEY, SVGAGI. Here the CDR3 DNA reads TGTGCCAGCAGTTACGACTACCGTACTGGGACCCAGTACTTC. Translating gives CASSYDYRTGTQYF.

The CDR3 loop is CATSRAWAVTDTQYF. DNA for the CDR3: TGTGCCACCAGCAGAGCCTGGGCAGTCACAGATACGCAGTATTTT. The chain carries TRBV15 and TRBJ2-3; D gene unclear. CDR3 length: 15 amino acids. The germline V gene has CDR1 LNHNV and CDR2 YYDKDF (reference sequence). Trimming cost V 1 base and J 2 bases, with 10 bases left between them.

This chain links TRBV7-2 with TRBJ1-5; TRBD1 aligns across 9 bases. The J segment lost 6 bases and the V segment lost 1 base, leaving 4 bases of the junction unmatched. This CDR3 comprises 15 residues. CDR1 is SGHTA, CDR2 FQGNSA, per germline. The CDR3 loop reads CASSLEVTGGQPQHF. The CDR3 DNA sequence: TGTGCCAGCAGCTTAGAGGTGACAGGGGGTCAGCCCCAGCATTTT.

This chain links TRBV7-6 with TRBJ2-7; 7 positions agree with TRBD1. The V gene's germline CDR1 is SGHVS and CDR2 FNYEAQ. There are 15 residues in the CDR3. J was trimmed by 0 bases and V by 4 bases; bases with no gene match: 6. CDR3: CASSSQTGYSYEQYF. CDR3 nucleotide sequence: TGTGCCAGCAGCTCGCAGACAGGGTACTCCTACGAGCAGTACTTC. Using reference TRBV7-6 and TRBJ2-7 for the parts outside the CDR3, the full variable domain is GAGVSQSPRYKVTKRGQDVALRCDPISGHVSLYWYRQALGQGPEFLTYFNYEAQQDKSGLPNDRFSAERPEGSISTLTIQRTEQRDSAMYRCASSSQTGYSYEQYFGPGTRLTVT.

This chain connects TRBV2 to TRBJ1-5, with TRBD1 as a possible D gene (6 bases). Looked up from germline, CDR1 is SNHLY and CDR2 is FYNNEI. The CDR3 covers 14 residues. The V and J ends lost 4 bases and 5 bases respectively, with 12 bases between them. The CDR3 nucleotides are TGTGCCAGCAGTGGTCAGGGGTCATATCAGCCCCAGCATTTT. It specifies CASSGQGSYQPQHF.

Only one count was recorded for this clone. V and J are TRBV19 and TRBJ1-5; 7 bases fit TRBD1. Germline values: CDR1 LNHDA, CDR2 SQIVND (reference sequence). The CDR3 sequence is 16 residues long. V lost 3 bases, J lost 4 bases, and 9 bases stayed unmatched. The CDR3 nucleotides read TGTGCCAGTAGTATCGGGTACAGGGGTCCGAATCAGCCCCAGCATTTT. This encodes CASSIGYRGPNQPQHF.

V usage is TRBV13 and J usage is TRBJ2-2, with TRBD1 matching over 10 bases. CDR1 is PRHDT, CDR2 FYEKMQ, per germline (reference sequence). This CDR3 comprises 17 residues. Trimming removed 2 bases from V and 3 bases from J; junction bases left unmatched: 6. DNA of the CDR3: TGTGCCAGCAGCTTAAACGGAGGGACAGGGGACACCGGGGAGCTGTTTTTT. Translating it yields CASSLNGGTGDTGELFF.

The V and J genes are TRBV13 and TRBJ1-2, with 10 bases lining up with TRBD1. J was trimmed by 8 bases and V by 5 bases; bases with no gene match: 11. The CDR3 totals 15 residues. CDR1 and CDR2 from the germline V gene are PRHDT and FYEKMQ (reference sequence). The CDR3 region is CASSPESGTGVGYTF. CDR3 nucleotide sequence: TGTGCCAGCAGCCCCGAATCCGGGACAGGGGTAGGCTACACCTTC.

The J gene is TRBJ2-3, the V gene TRBV2, with 15 bases fitting TRBD2. From germline, CDR1 is SNHLY and CDR2 FYNNEI. CDR3 length: 16 amino acids. After removal of 4 bases from V and 10 bases from J, the junction contained 9 bases not matched to a gene. The chain's CDR3 is CASSARTSGGGHSQYF. The DNA for the CDR3 is TGTGCCAGCAGTGCCCGGACTAGCGGGGGGGGTCACTCGCAGTATTTT.

This chain links TRBV6-6 with TRBJ1-1, with D possibly matching TRBD1 (6 bases). CDR3 length: 15 residues. The V end was cut by 6 bases, the J end by 0 bases, with 14 bases between. The germline V gene has CDR1 MNHNY and CDR2 SVGAGI (reference sequence). CDR3 DNA sequence: TGTGCCAGCAGGGACCAGGGGCCCGTGAACACTGAAGCTTTCTTT. Translating gives CASRDQGPVNTEAFF.

The chain links TRBV5-4 to TRBJ2-1; 7 bases align to TRBD2. The J segment lost 1 base and the V segment lost 6 bases, leaving 10 bases of the junction unmatched. The germline V gene has CDR1 SGHNT and CDR2 YYREEE (reference sequence). This CDR3 has 16 amino acids. CDR3 DNA sequence: TGTGCCAGCACCTCCGGTGGGGGGGGTTCCTACAATGAGCAGTTCTTC. Protein: CASTSGGGGSYNEQFF.